This T cell receptor (beta chain) was captured by sequencing in a study of T cell repertoires in cytomegalovirus infection. Across the whole study: An indication of both CMV infection and matching HLA type came from public TCR beta signatures. Regarding the study as a whole: There were HLA-C-restricted CMV-specific TCR beta clonotypes dominating the ex vivo response.

One entry per CDR3 protein results from TCRdb running MiXCR on the reads. The data show fewer than 700,000 distinct CDR3 sequences, 20% to 30% seen once. The CDR3 contains 13 residues. The V gene's germline CDR1 is SQVTM and CDR2 ANQGSEA. The V gene lost 0 bases and the J gene lost 13 bases, with 16 bases spanning the gap. With respect to this clonotype: Its specificity is unknown.

This TCR was recovered from a human donor in good health (CMV status not recorded). Some clones in this sample may be carry-over from other donors' samples. The J gene is TRBJ1-3, the V gene TRBV29-1; TRBD1 is a possible D gene (5 bases). The material sequenced was CD8+ T cells from PBMCs. CDR3 nucleotides: TGCAGCGTTGAAGATTCTTCCTCGGGGCTGATATATTTT. Encoded protein: CSVEDSSSGLIYF.